These T cell receptor beta chains were read from a single sample in a study of OX40 agonist ivuxolimab in advanced cancers. TCRdb keeps only in-frame clones here, not all; method: immunoSEQ multiplex PCR. The table shows 50,000 to 70,000 clones, with over 90% occurring only once. Specimen: CD4+ or CD8+ T cells sorted from blood, collected in a trial of the OX40 agonist ivuxolimab. The source of these receptors is an adult with an advanced solid tumor such as melanoma, head and neck, liver or kidney cancer. The CDR3 runs from the conserved cysteine through the conserved F or W.

J gene	V gene	CDR3 length	CDR3 protein
TRBJ2-1	TRBV13	9	CAGPRGQFF
TRBJ2-7	TRBV6-5	13	CASSYGDSYEQYF
TRBJ2-7	TRBV7-9	12	CASSLALKEQYF
TRBJ2-3	TRBV4-3	16	CASSQEGTSPSDTQYF
TRBJ2-4	TRBV28	17	CASSRDREGVAKNIQYF
TRBJ2-1	TRBV5-1	15	CASSWAGVAYNEQFF
TRBJ2-5	TRBV7-9	16	CASSLKVWGQGETQYF
TRBJ1-1	TRBV13	16	CASSSRGAIGDTEAFF
TRBJ1-1	TRBV28	17	CASSRGDRSILNTEAFF
TRBJ1-1	TRBV19	13	CASSGTEYTEAFF
TRBJ2-5	TRBV4-2	15	CASSPRTGGQETQYF
TRBJ2-6	TRBV11-1	18	CASSSLTTIHSGANVLTF
TRBJ1-1	TRBV9	14	CASSVAKGGTEAFF
TRBJ2-7	TRBV5-1	13	CASSPTGGYEQYF
TRBJ2-2	TRBV9	12	CASSVDTGELFF
TRBJ2-2	TRBV15	13	CATGAPFTGELFF
TRBJ1-5	TRBV5-5	17	CASSWGQAWGSNQPQHF
TRBJ2-7	TRBV11-2	13	CASKASASYEQYF
TRBJ1-1	TRBV2	14	CASSGTGVNTEAFF
TRBJ2-7	TRBV28	15	CASSFGGRADYEQYF
TRBJ2-7	TRBV7-6	15	CASSLVPARVNEQYF
TRBJ2-3	TRBV5-6	19	CASRNGQGAKGGSTDTQYF
TRBJ1-1	TRBV30	18	CAWRGMDRALLMNTEAFF
TRBJ2-7	TRBV6-6	16	CASSYPNRQGLHEQYF
TRBJ1-4	TRBV9	17	CASSPRGGGANHEKLFF
TRBJ2-1	TRBV7-9	16	CASSPPSGSSYNEQFF
TRBJ2-1	TRBV11-3	15	CASSGRDSGGSEQFF
TRBJ2-3	TRBV7-8	13	CASSLAQGTTQYF
TRBJ1-2	TRBV4-1	15	CASSQGAGDYYGYTF
TRBJ2-2	TRBV5-6	13	CASSVQDTGELFF
TRBJ2-7	TRBV28	14	CPPTRRSQGGEQYF
TRBJ2-1	TRBV13	16	CASSEVRTPSYNEQFF
TRBJ2-7	TRBV10-3	15	CAISESWDRVYEQYF
TRBJ1-2	TRBV5-5	11	CASSLEDPDTF
TRBJ2-1	TRBV11-2	18	CASSLERTRGAPNNEQFF
TRBJ2-2	TRBV9	13	CASSATDSGELFF
TRBJ2-7	TRBV27	11	CASRTSYEQYF
TRBJ2-7	TRBV11-2	12	CASSLVPAWQYF
TRBJ2-1	TRBV28	16	CASSVPREPVYNEQFF
TRBJ2-2	TRBV2	17	CASRAVPGQGNTGELFF
TRBJ2-1	TRBV7-2	13	CASSLAATRFPFF
TRBJ2-7	TRBV7-9	16	CASSPRQGEGRYEQYF
TRBJ1-2	TRBV28	16	CASSLTRQGVIDGYTF
TRBJ2-5	TRBV7-8	15	CASSWGLAAQETQYF
TRBJ1-2	TRBV27	13	CASREQGLYGYTF
TRBJ2-5	TRBV7-6	19	CASSLAVLAGGLYQETQYF
TRBJ2-3	TRBV7-6	15	CASSLEAEDADTQYF
TRBJ1-2	TRBV6-5	15	CASSFTPGQIYGYTF